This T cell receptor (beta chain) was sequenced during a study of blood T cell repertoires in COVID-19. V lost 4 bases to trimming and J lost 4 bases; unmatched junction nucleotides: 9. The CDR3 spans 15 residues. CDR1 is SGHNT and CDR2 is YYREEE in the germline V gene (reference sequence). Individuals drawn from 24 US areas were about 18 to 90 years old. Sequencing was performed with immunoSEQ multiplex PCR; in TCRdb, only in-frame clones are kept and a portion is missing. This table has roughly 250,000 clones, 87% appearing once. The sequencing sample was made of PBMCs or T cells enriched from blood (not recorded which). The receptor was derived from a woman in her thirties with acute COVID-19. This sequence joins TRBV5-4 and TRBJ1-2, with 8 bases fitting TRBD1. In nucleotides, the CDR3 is TGTGCCAGCAGCCCCCCCGGACAGGGAGGCTATGGCTACACCTTC. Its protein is CASSPPGQGGYGYTF.